These 9 T cell receptor beta chains share one sample of origin, sequenced in a study of blood T cell repertoires in COVID-19. TCRdb's table, derived via immunoSEQ multiplex PCR, lists solely in-frame clones and lacks some. There are about 190,000 clones in the sample; about 77% occur only once, and approximately 3% lies in the top ten. Source material: peripheral blood. The receptors shown here come from a woman of 80 years or more with active or convalescent COVID-19.

This clone has only one observation. The chain links TRBV19 to TRBJ2-7, with 9 nucleotides matching TRBD2. The CDR3 length is 13 residues. The V gene's germline CDR1 is LNHDA and CDR2 SQIVND (reference sequence). The V segment lost 6 bases and the J segment 2 bases; nucleotides outside the gene matches: 2. CDR3 loop: CASSQRGAYEQYF. CDR3 bases: TGTGCCAGTAGCCAGCGGGGGGCCTACGAGCAGTACTTC.

The chain employs TRBV6-5 and TRBJ1-1, with a tentative D call TRBD1 (5 bases). Germline CDR1 MNHEY, CDR2 SVGAGI. Trimming pared 5 bases from V and 7 bases from J, leaving 11 bases between. CDR3 length equals 12 residues. The CDR3 spells CASSHHGGEAFF. The CDR3 bases are TGTGCCAGCAGTCACCACGGGGGTGAAGCTTTCTTT.

Turning to this clone: One end of the junction is discordant with germline, which a read error may explain. The chain carries TRBV7-8 and TRBJ2-1; 10 nucleotides line up with TRBD2. The CDR3 runs to 14 residues. Germline lookup yields CDR1 SGHVS and CDR2 FQNEAQ. CDR3 bases: TGTGCCAGCAGCCTAGCGGGGGCCCTGAGTGAGCAGTTCTTC. This translates into CASSLAGALSEQFF.

This chain connects TRBV15 to TRBJ2-5, with D hard to call. This CDR3 region has 13 residues. Germline CDR1 LNHNV, CDR2 YYDKDF (reference sequence). The V gene lost 0 bases and the J gene lost 5 bases, with 7 bases spanning the gap. CDR3 residues: CATSRDWRETQYF. The CDR3 bases are TGTGCCACCAGCAGAGATTGGCGGGAGACCCAGTACTTC.

Only a few counts were recorded for this clone. The gene calls are TRBV7-8 and TRBJ2-7; possibly TRBD1 for D (6 bases). The CDR3 totals 17 residues. V dropped 1 base and J dropped 1 base, with 17 bases sitting between them. The germline V gene has CDR1 SGHVS and CDR2 FQNEAQ. CDR3 sequence reads: CASSLVVMGAGSYEQYF. The CDR3 nucleotides read TGTGCCAGCAGCTTAGTAGTTATGGGGGCTGGGTCCTACGAGCAGTACTTC. Full variable domain (missing parts from reference TRBV7-8 and TRBJ2-7): GAGVSQSPRYKVAKRGQDVALRCDPISGHVSLFWYQQALGQGPEFLTYFQNEAQLDKSGLPSDRFFAERPEGSVSTLKIQRTQQEDSAVYLCASSLVVMGAGSYEQYFGPGTRLTVT.

With respect to this clone: The identical CDR3 is also encoded by other nucleotide sequences in the sample. V usage is TRBV7-2 and J usage is TRBJ2-3, with a weak D call TRBD2 (6 bases). V dropped 1 base and J dropped 1 base, with 9 bases sitting between them. Germline-derived CDR1 and CDR2 are SGHTA and FQGNSA. The CDR3 totals 15 residues. The DNA for the CDR3 is TGTGCCAGCAGCTTAGGCCCGGGGGGCACAGATACGCAGTATTTT. As protein: CASSLGPGGTDTQYF.

CDR3: CASSKGGQLNSPLHF. DNA of the CDR3: TGTGCCAGCAGCAAAGGGGGACAGTTAAATTCACCCCTCCACTTT. The chain links TRBV21-1 to TRBJ1-6; the table's TRBD1 call for D was not verified on the DNA. TRBV21-1 counts as a pseudogene. This CDR3 comprises 15 residues.

Worth noting for this clone: Possible read error: a much larger clone is one base away. The chain is built from TRBV5-4 and TRBJ2-7; D perhaps matches TRBD2 (5 bases). The CDR3 totals 13 residues. V dropped 3 bases and J dropped 0 bases, with 7 bases sitting between them. Germline lookup yields CDR1 SGHNT and CDR2 YYREEE (reference sequence). The chain's CDR3 is CASSSGNSYEQYF. In DNA, the CDR3 is TGTGCCAGCAGCTCCGGGAACTCCTACGAGCAGTACTTC.

This chain joins TRBV12-3 or TRBV12-4 and TRBJ1-1; 9 nucleotides align to TRBD1. This CDR3 region has 13 residues. V shed 6 bases and J 3 bases; nucleotides not matched to a gene: 2. CDR3 protein: CASRGTGYTEAFF. The CDR3 nucleotides read TGTGCCAGCAGGGGGACAGGGTACACTGAAGCTTTCTTT.